Following are 13 T cell receptor beta chains from one sample sequenced in a study of T cell clones after liver transplantation. Clones were sequenced by immunoSEQ multiplex PCR, and TCRdb holds only the in-frame ones, with some missing. The sample contains 20,000 to 25,000 clones, about four fifths of which appear only once. The source material was CD8+ T cells from blood, sampled roughly 55 months after liver transplant. All receptors come from a human patient who received a liver transplant. The graft donor may have given rise to some T cells.

This clone is deemed medium-sized (0.01 to 0.1%). The gene calls are TRBV6-5 and TRBJ2-7, with D tentatively TRBD2 (5 bases). V lost 6 bases to trimming and J lost 0 bases, with 15 bases between them. The CDR3 spans 15 residues. Germline V gene data show CDR1 as MNHEY and CDR2 as SVGAGI. CDR3 protein: CASRRSSGNSYEQYF. As DNA, the CDR3 is TGTGCCAGCAGGCGGTCTTCCGGGAACTCCTACGAGCAGTACTTC.

The rearrangement links TRBV7-8 to TRBJ1-2; TRBD1 agrees at 8 bases. Germline CDR1 SGHVS, CDR2 FQNEAQ. Unmatched junction bases numbered 6, after V lost 1 base and J lost 8 bases. The CDR3 extends over 14 amino acids. The CDR3 region has the DNA TGTGCCAGCAGCTTAGGAGGGACAGGCAACGGCTACACCTTC. This codes for CASSLGGTGNGYTF.

This chain connects TRBV5-8 to TRBJ2-7, with D hard to call. Germline CDR1 is SGHTS and CDR2 is YDEGEE. V shed 4 bases and J shed 0 bases, with 11 bases lying between them. The CDR3 contains 14 residues. The CDR3 sequence: CASSPDVSSYEQYF. The DNA of the CDR3 is TGTGCCAGCAGCCCCGACGTGTCCTCCTACGAGCAGTACTTC.

V is TRBV4-1 and J is TRBJ1-5; D is unresolved. Germline values: CDR1 MGHRA, CDR2 YSYEKL. The CDR3 loop spans 17 amino acids. V lost 0 bases to trimming and J lost 4 bases, with 16 bases between them. The CDR3: CASSQDGWTNVNQPQHF. The CDR3 coding sequence is TGCGCCAGCAGCCAAGATGGTTGGACCAATGTAAATCAGCCCCAGCATTTT.

V and J are TRBV11-3 and TRBJ2-1, with D unclear. Trimming removed 5 bases from V and 5 bases from J, with 7 bases in between. The CDR3 consists of 12 residues. CDR1 and CDR2 from the germline V gene are SGHNT and YENEEA. CDR3 DNA sequence: TGTGCCAGCAGCACATTGGACAATGAGCAGTTCTTC. Amino acid sequence: CASSTLDNEQFF.

The J gene is TRBJ2-1, the V gene TRBV30, with 8 nucleotides matching TRBD1. The CDR3 contains 14 residues. Germline-derived CDR1 and CDR2 are GTSNPN and SVGIG (reference sequence). V lost 1 base and J lost 4; bases outside the gene matches: 3. The CDR3 nucleotides are TGTGCCTGGAGTGACAGGGGGAATTACAATGAGCAGTTCTTC. Its protein is CAWSDRGNYNEQFF.

V and J are TRBV6-5 and TRBJ1-1; D unresolved. This CDR3 contains 12 residues. V was clipped by 4 bases and J by 4 bases, with 7 bases between them. Germline V lookup: CDR1 MNHEY, CDR2 SVGAGI. The CDR3 DNA reads TGTGCCAGCAGTTTAGGAGCCACTGAAGCTTTCTTT. Encoded protein: CASSLGATEAFF.

This chain connects TRBV6-6 to TRBJ2-7, with 8 positions matching TRBD2. The CDR3 is 13 amino acids. The V gene's germline CDR1 is MNHNY and CDR2 SVGAGI (reference sequence). J gave up 5 bases and V 10 bases, and 10 bases lay outside the gene matches. The CDR3 loop is CATRIGGADEQYF. The DNA for the CDR3 is TGTGCCACCCGAATCGGGGGGGCGGACGAGCAGTACTTC.

In this sample, this clone turned up a few times. J is TRBJ1-2 and V is TRBV10-2, with 9 bases identical to TRBD1. Germline CDR1 is WSHSY and CDR2 is SAAADI. CDR3 length: 13 amino acids. J lost 4 bases, V lost 4 bases, and 1 base had no gene match. This chain's CDR3 is CASSATGGYGYTF. Here the CDR3 DNA reads TGCGCCAGCAGTGCGACAGGGGGCTATGGCTACACCTTC.

The rearrangement links TRBV30 to TRBJ1-4; tentative D call: TRBD1 (6 bases). CDR3 length: 15 residues. With 2 bases removed from V and 1 base from J, the gap between germline ends came to 11 bases. Germline V gene data show CDR1 as GTSNPN and CDR2 as SVGIG (reference sequence). CDR3 DNA sequence: TGTGCCTGGAGTCTTCTCAGGGGAACTAATGAAAAACTGTTTTTT. Its translation: CAWSLLRGTNEKLFF.

The genes are TRBV2 and TRBJ2-1, with TRBD1 matching over 8 bases. The CDR3 extends over 16 amino acids. The V segment lost 6 bases and the J segment 4 bases; nucleotides outside the gene matches: 11. The germline V gene has CDR1 SNHLY and CDR2 FYNNEI. The CDR3, as DNA: TGTGCCAGCAGACACGCAGGGGGCCCAGGATACAATGAGCAGTTCTTC. Its protein product is CASRHAGGPGYNEQFF.

V usage is TRBV19 and J usage is TRBJ2-2, with a weak D call TRBD2 (6 bases). The CDR3 sequence is 15 residues long. Germline V CDR1 and CDR2: LNHDA, SQIVND (reference sequence). V lost 1 base and J 6 bases, leaving 12 bases between the germline ends. The CDR3 DNA sequence: TGTGCCAGTAGTATAGGCCGGGGACTTGCCGGGGAGCTGTTTTTT. The encoded protein is CASSIGRGLAGELFF. The whole variable domain, remainder taken from reference TRBV19 and TRBJ2-2, is DGGITQSPKYLFRKEGQNVTLSCEQNLNHDAMYWYRQDPGQGLRLIYYSQIVNDFQKGDIAEGYSVSREKKESFPLTVTSAQKNPTAFYLCASSIGRGLAGELFFGEGSRLTVL.

This chain joins TRBV7-6 and TRBJ2-7; 7 positions match TRBD1. The CDR3 extends over 15 amino acids. V shed 3 bases, J shed 0 bases, and the junction held 5 bases outside the gene matches. CDR1 and CDR2 (germline): SGHVS, FNYEAQ. CDR3 in DNA: TGTGCCAGCAGCTTCGACAGGGAAAGCTCCTACGAGCAGTACTTC. Translating it yields CASSFDRESSYEQYF.